This T cell receptor beta chain was sequenced for a study of cytomegalovirus exposure and HLA in healthy donors. Both 60 Vbeta primers and 13 Jbeta primers went into the PCR. Only in-frame clones appear in the TCRdb table, and some are missing; sequencing was by immunoSEQ multiplex PCR. The data show 150,000 to 200,000 clones, with roughly an eighth seen just once and 7.8% held by the top ten. This CDR3 contains 12 residues. Germline V gene lookup returns CDR1 SEHNR and CDR2 FQNEAQ (reference sequence). Trimming removed 4 bases from V and 5 bases from J; junction bases left unmatched: 1. This clone occurred a few times. Its cognate antigen is unknown. Findings of the study overall: The authors judged a highly shared variant cluster likely a sequencing artifact. Across HLA loci, a later analysis found differing TCR association rates, with DRB1 most and HLA-C fewest. Rare TCR sequences predominated, though certain public TCRs were found in many donors.

The V and J genes are TRBV7-9 and TRBJ2-5; 7 nucleotides agree with TRBD2. The TCR comes from a man aged 50-59 years in good health and CMV-seropositive. Sequenced material: PBMCs. CDR3 loop: CASSWGGETQYF. The CDR3 region has the DNA TGTGCCAGCAGCTGGGGGGGGGAGACCCAGTACTTC.